These 14 T cell receptor beta chains were all obtained from the same sample, sequenced in a study of blood T cells in healthy people across ages. Through a sample-barcoded 5' primer and a J-beta primer mix, a second PCR was run for roughly 7 to 12 cycles. TCRdb re-called the 5' RACE reads with MiXCR, one entry per CDR3 protein. Of roughly 1,800,000 distinct CDR3 sequences in the sample, around 48% were seen once. The sample taken for sequencing was blood. Every receptor here comes from a woman aged 40-49 years in good health.

The chain has TRBV6-5 and TRBJ2-7; 7 bases map to TRBD1. Trimming cost V 2 bases and J 5 bases; bases outside gene matches: 6. Per germline, CDR1 MNHEY and CDR2 SVGAGI. The CDR3 spans 14 residues. The CDR3 reads CASSYNRGVDEQYF. CDR3 nucleotides: TGTGCCAGCAGTTACAACAGGGGAGTCGACGAGCAGTACTTC.

V is TRBV4-2 and J is TRBJ2-5; 11 bases agree with TRBD1. The CDR3 sequence is 17 residues long. CDR1 is LGHNA and CDR2 is YNFKEQ in the germline V gene. V lost 4 bases and J lost 11; bases outside the gene matches: 18. The CDR3 bases are TGTGCCAGCAGCCCGGGACAGGGGGGACTAACCAACAATGAGCAGTACTTC. It translates to CASSPGQGGLTNNEQYF.

This rearrangement joins TRBV5-6 to TRBJ2-5; 7 nucleotides line up with TRBD2. Looked up from germline, CDR1 is SGHDT and CDR2 is YYEEEE. Unmatched junction bases numbered 9, after V lost 7 bases and J lost 3 bases. This CDR3 contains 14 residues. The CDR3 loop reads CASQGAGREETQYF. In DNA form, the CDR3 reads TGTGCCAGCCAAGGAGCGGGGAGGGAAGAGACCCAGTACTTC.

This clonotype appeared a single time. V gene TRBV12-3 or TRBV12-4 combines with J gene TRBJ1-2; a possible D gene is TRBD1 (5 bases). Between the trimmed V and J ends, which lost 3 bases and 7 bases, there was a span of 9 bases. The CDR3 is 12 amino acids. For the CDR3, the DNA is TGTGCCAGCAGTTTCGGGGCGGGTGGCTACACCTTC. Translating gives CASSFGAGGYTF.

V and J are TRBV3-1 and TRBJ2-3; TRBD2 matches at 7 bases. This CDR3 region has 17 residues. Per germline, CDR1 LGHDT and CDR2 YNNKEL (reference sequence). Germline trimming cut 0 bases from V and 6 bases from J; bases unmatched to any gene: 12. CDR3 DNA: TGTGCCAGCAGCCAAGAGAGGAGCGGGGTTCTCATGGATACGCAGTATTTT. It yields the protein CASSQERSGVLMDTQYF.

The rearrangement joins TRBV20-1 to TRBJ1-2, with D uncertain. CDR1 and CDR2 from the germline V gene are DFQATT and SNEGSKA (reference sequence). CDR3 size: 15 residues. Between the trimmed V and J ends, which lost 3 bases and 2 bases, there was a span of 16 bases. CDR3 sequence (DNA): TGCAGTGCTAGGACAAAGGCTCCCTTGAACTATGGCTACACCTTC. Translated: CSARTKAPLNYGYTF.

This clonotype was seen a few times. The J gene is TRBJ2-3, the V gene TRBV29-1; the D call may be TRBD1 or TRBD2 (6 bases each). This CDR3 has 15 residues. Trimming pared 7 bases from V and 1 base from J, leaving 18 bases between. Germline V gene sequence: CDR1 SQVTM, CDR2 ANQGSEA. The CDR3 DNA reads TGCAGCGCCGCGTCGGGGGCCGTAGGCACAGATACGCAGTATTTT. It yields the protein CSAASGAVGTDTQYF.

The chain recombines TRBV20-1 with TRBJ2-1; D is possibly TRBD1 (6 bases). Per germline, CDR1 DFQATT and CDR2 SNEGSKA (reference sequence). V was pared by 1 base and J by 8 bases, with 15 bases between. The CDR3 loop spans 14 amino acids. The CDR3 coding sequence is TGCAGTGCTAGAGGGCAGGGGCAGGGGTATGAGCAGTTCTTC. Its translation is CSARGQGQGYEQFF.

The gene calls are TRBV29-1 and TRBJ2-7, with D hard to call. The CDR3 contains 13 residues. Trimming shortened V by 4 bases and J by 0 bases, and 10 bases separated the two germline ends. Germline V gives CDR1 SQVTM, CDR2 ANQGSEA. The CDR3 region is CSVAMVSSYEQYF. In DNA, the CDR3 is TGCAGCGTTGCTATGGTAAGCTCCTACGAGCAGTACTTC.

This chain uses TRBV10-3 with TRBJ1-1; the match to TRBD1 covers 9 bases. The CDR3 spans 15 residues. The germline V gene has CDR1 ENHRY and CDR2 SYGVKD. Trimming cost V 6 bases and J 0 bases; bases outside gene matches: 5. The CDR3 sequence: CAIRGQGPLNTEAFF. In nucleotides, the CDR3 is TGTGCCATCAGGGGACAGGGACCCTTGAACACTGAAGCTTTCTTT.

A single count supports this clonotype. This sequence joins TRBV20-1 and TRBJ1-4, with D possibly being TRBD1 (5 bases). V dropped 7 bases and J dropped 7 bases, with 10 bases sitting between them. This CDR3 is built from 11 residues. Germline V gives CDR1 DFQATT, CDR2 SNEGSKA (reference sequence). DNA of the CDR3: TGCAGTGTATGGGGACGTGAAAAACTGTTTTTT. It yields the protein CSVWGREKLFF.

On this clonotype itself: Because the CDR3 is missing its conserved closing phenylalanine or tryptophan, this is likely a read error. J is TRBJ2-1 and V is TRBV4-3; 9 positions agree with TRBD2. CDR3 length: 16 residues. Germline CDR1 reads LGHNA; CDR2 reads YSLEER. The J segment lost 10 bases and the V segment lost 0 bases, leaving 10 bases of the junction unmatched. CDR3 DNA: TGCGCCAGCAGCCAAGACCCAGCGGGGGGAAGAGGGGAGCAGTTCGTC. It encodes CASSQDPAGGRGEQFV.

Turning to this clonotype: At one of its ends the junction is not consistent with the germline gene, which may arise from a read error. This sequence joins TRBV7-7 and TRBJ2-5, with a possible D match to TRBD2 (6 bases). This CDR3 is built from 15 residues. Per the germline V gene, CDR1 is SSHAT and CDR2 is FNYEAQ (reference sequence). The CDR3 DNA reads TGTGCTAGCAGCTTTAGGGCGGGGCAAAGGGAGACCCAGTACTTC. It specifies CASSFRAGQRETQYF.

The chain combines TRBV14 with TRBJ1-2; possible D gene TRBD1, 5 bases. The CDR3 spans 13 residues. V was pared by 2 bases and J by 8 bases, with 12 bases between. Looked up from germline, CDR1 is SGHDN and CDR2 is FVKESK. CDR3 nucleotides: TGTGCCAGCAGCCAAACGGGGCTTGTCGGCTACACCTTC. Its protein product is CASSQTGLVGYTF. Using reference TRBV14 and TRBJ1-2 for the parts outside the CDR3, the full variable domain is EAGVTQFPSHSVIEKGQTVTLRCDPISGHDNLYWYRRVMGKEIKFLLHFVKESKQDESGMPNNRFLAERTGGTYSTLKVQPAELEDSGVYFCASSQTGLVGYTFGSGTRLTVV.